Listed below are T cell receptor beta chains from one sample, sequenced in a study of T cells after yellow fever vaccination. TCRdb fed the 5' RACE reads into MiXCR, producing one record per CDR3 protein. The table has approximately 610,000 distinct CDR3 sequences, about a sixth seen once. Here the sequenced sample was PBMCs, taken 5 to 6 days after the first yellow fever vaccination. The origin of the receptors is a man aged 18 to 30 who received the YFV17D yellow fever vaccine. Both conserved end residues are part of each CDR3. A D gene is named only where the DNA matches it firmly. Not every row has a clone size; where given, it reads once, few, many or a size class.

v_call	clone_size	j_call	d_call	cdr3_aa	cdr3_nt
TRBV6-4	-	TRBJ2-1	-	CASSERGGREAEQFF	TGTGCCAGCAGTGAGAGGGGAGGCAGGGAGGCTGAGCAGTTCTTC
TRBV4-2	-	TRBJ1-3	-	CASSQEAGPGNTIYF	TGTGCCAGCAGCCAAGAAGCTGGCCCCGGAAACACCATATATTTT
TRBV5-5	few	TRBJ1-5	-	CASSFGGTNQPQHF	TGTGCCAGCAGCTTTGGGGGAACGAATCAGCCCCAGCATTTT
TRBV19	-	TRBJ2-3	TRBD2	CASSEGLADTQYF	TGTGCCAGTAGTGAGGGACTAGCGGATACGCAGTATTTT
TRBV4-3	-	TRBJ1-1	-	CASSPRILMNTEAFF	TGCGCCAGCAGCCCGAGAATACTCATGAACACTGAAGCTTTCTTT
TRBV24-1	few	TRBJ2-5	-	CATSDVWETQYF	TGTGCCACCAGTGATGTTTGGGAGACCCAGTACTTC
TRBV18	-	TRBJ2-2	TRBD1	CASSPGTGRLTNTGELFF	TGTGCCAGCTCACCCGGGACAGGGCGTCTTACGAACACCGGGGAGCTGTTTTTT
TRBV12-3/TRBV12-4	few	TRBJ2-5	TRBD2	CASSFLAGGTYQETQYF	TGTGCCAGCAGTTTTCTAGCGGGGGGGACTTACCAAGAGACCCAGTACTTC
TRBV4-2	-	TRBJ2-3	TRBD1	CASSQKDRGTDTQYF	TGTGCCAGCAGCCAAAAGGACAGGGGCACAGATACGCAGTATTTT
TRBV12-3/TRBV12-4	few	TRBJ2-1	-	CASSHPAASLLTYNEQFF	TGTGCCAGCAGTCATCCGGCAGCCAGCCTTCTAACATACAATGAGCAGTTCTTC
TRBV19	-	TRBJ1-1	-	CASSKWDRLGPNTEAFF	TGTGCCAGTAGTAAATGGGACCGACTGGGCCCGAACACTGAAGCTTTCTTT
TRBV5-1	-	TRBJ1-2	-	CASGLGKGLYGYTF	TGCGCCAGCGGTTTGGGGAAGGGTCTCTATGGCTACACCTTC
TRBV28	-	TRBJ2-3	-	CAISRDTTDTQYF	TGTGCCATTTCCAGGGATACCACAGATACGCAGTATTTT
TRBV3-1	few	TRBJ2-5	-	CASSLRGAHQETQYF	TGTGCCAGCAGCCTTCGGGGCGCCCACCAAGAGACCCAGTACTTC
TRBV7-2	-	TRBJ2-2	-	CASRQENTGELFF	TGTGCCAGCAGGCAAGAGAACACCGGGGAGCTGTTTTTT
TRBV5-1	-	TRBJ2-1	TRBD2	CASSDRAGGYNEQFF	TGCGCCAGCAGCGACCGTGCGGGGGGGTATAATGAGCAGTTCTTC
TRBV6-2/TRBV6-3	few	TRBJ2-7	-	CASSKIREQYF	TGTGCCAGCAGCAAAATTAGAGAGCAGTACTTC
TRBV7-9	-	TRBJ1-1	TRBD1	CASSPWTGYTEAFF	TGTGCCAGCAGCCCCTGGACAGGCTACACTGAAGCTTTCTTT
TRBV7-6	-	TRBJ2-5	-	CASSQVVPGETQYF	TGTGCCAGCAGCCAAGTGGTCCCCGGAGAGACCCAGTACTTC
TRBV7-9	many	TRBJ1-2	-	CATGPPLGGFNYGYTF	TGTGCCACCGGCCCCCCTCTCGGAGGGTTTAACTATGGCTACACCTTC
TRBV5-4	-	TRBJ2-3	-	CASSLSDDTQYF	TGTGCCAGCAGCTTGAGTGATGATACGCAGTATTTT
TRBV10-3	-	TRBJ2-6	-	CAISDGRSGANVLTF	TGTGCCATCAGTGACGGACGCTCTGGGGCCAACGTCCTGACTTTC
TRBV4-2	-	TRBJ2-6	-	CASSQVQANVLTF	TGTGCCAGCAGCCAAGTACAAGCCAACGTCCTGACTTTC
TRBV10-3	few	TRBJ2-7	-	CASGDRGPQYF	TGTGCCAGCGGGGATAGAGGCCCTCAGTACTTC
TRBV5-4	few	TRBJ2-1	TRBD2	CASRSGTSGYNEQFF	TGTGCCAGCAGATCCGGGACTAGCGGTTACAATGAGCAGTTCTTC
TRBV7-2	few	TRBJ1-2	-	CASSSSIWTFNYGYTF	TGTGCCAGCAGCTCTTCGATATGGACTTTTAACTATGGCTACACCTTC
TRBV20-1	few	TRBJ2-5	TRBD2	CSAQRGGGRTQYF	TGCAGTGCTCAGCGGGGGGGCGGAAGGACCCAGTACTTC
TRBV6-2/TRBV6-3	-	TRBJ1-2	-	CASSDGHPGYTF	TGTGCCAGCAGTGATGGACATCCCGGCTACACCTTC
TRBV29-1	-	TRBJ2-1	-	CSVERFSYNEQFF	TGCAGCGTTGAGCGGTTCTCCTACAATGAGCAGTTCTTC
TRBV20-1	-	TRBJ2-1	-	CSARGRDFSYNEQFF	TGCAGTGCTAGAGGAAGGGATTTCTCCTACAATGAGCAGTTCTTC
TRBV6-5	-	TRBJ1-6	-	CASSYDVDSPLHF	TGTGCCAGCAGTTACGATGTTGATTCACCCCTCCACTTT
TRBV2	few	TRBJ2-3	-	CASSEVSRFDTQYF	TGTGCCAGCAGTGAAGTATCACGCTTCGATACGCAGTATTTT
TRBV5-1	-	TRBJ2-1	TRBD2	CASSFLAGGSSIEEQFF	TGCGCCAGCAGCTTCCTAGCGGGGGGCTCTTCGATCGAAGAGCAGTTCTTC
TRBV7-9	-	TRBJ1-1	-	CASSSAPGYTEAFF	TGTGCCAGCAGCTCAGCCCCGGGGTACACTGAAGCTTTCTTT
TRBV5-4	many	TRBJ2-1	-	CASSLDPSRNEQFF	TGTGCCAGCAGCTTGGACCCCTCAAGAAATGAGCAGTTCTTC
TRBV5-1	few	TRBJ1-1	-	CASSLQGEDTEAFF	TGCGCCAGCAGCCTGCAGGGAGAGGACACTGAAGCTTTCTTT
TRBV2	-	TRBJ1-2	-	CASKAQGYGYTF	TGTGCCAGCAAGGCCCAGGGCTATGGCTACACCTTC
TRBV25-1	few	TRBJ2-6	-	CATEIAGANVLTF	TGTGCCACAGAGATCGCGGGGGCCAACGTCCTGACTTTC
TRBV7-9	-	TRBJ2-7	-	CASSPLGLRGGFEQYF	TGTGCCAGCAGCCCCCTAGGCTTGAGGGGAGGATTCGAGCAGTACTTC
TRBV18	-	TRBJ2-1	-	CASSRLGTTNNEQFF	TGTGCCAGCTCACGCCTCGGGACAACCAACAATGAGCAGTTCTTC
TRBV28	-	TRBJ1-5	-	CASRVLEDQPQHF	TGTGCCAGCAGAGTCCTCGAGGATCAGCCCCAGCATTTT
TRBV10-3	few	TRBJ1-1	-	CAISVVENTEAFF	TGTGCCATCAGTGTTGTTGAGAACACTGAAGCTTTCTTT
TRBV5-1	few	TRBJ1-1	-	CASSFLEGNTEAFF	TGCGCCAGCAGCTTTCTAGAGGGGAACACTGAAGCTTTCTTT
TRBV7-2	-	TRBJ2-5	-	CASSLLPETQYF	TGTGCCAGCAGCTTGTTACCCGAGACCCAGTACTTC
TRBV7-9	few	TRBJ1-6	-	CASSLDSWNSPLHF	TGTGCCAGCAGCTTAGACAGTTGGAATTCACCCCTCCACTTT
TRBV30	-	TRBJ1-1	-	CAWTRQAGSLAFF	TGTGCCTGGACTAGACAGGCAGGTAGTTTAGCTTTCTTT
TRBV4-3	many	TRBJ1-1	TRBD1	CASSQDRDRAAFF	TGCGCCAGCAGCCAAGACCGAGACAGGGCAGCTTTCTTT
TRBV4-2	-	TRBJ2-7	-	CASSREDASYEQYF	TGTGCCAGCAGCCGAGAGGACGCCTCCTACGAGCAGTACTTC
TRBV25-1	few	TRBJ2-2	TRBD2	CAGGGTGELFF	TGTGCGGGCGGGGGCACCGGGGAGCTGTTTTTT
TRBV5-6	-	TRBJ1-4	-	CASSLMAASTNEKLFF	TGTGCCAGCAGCTTGATGGCAGCTTCAACTAATGAAAAACTGTTTTTT
TRBV7-2	few	TRBJ2-7	-	CASSFSAYEQYF	TGTGCCAGCAGCTTTAGCGCCTACGAGCAGTACTTC
TRBV5-1	few	TRBJ1-2	TRBD1	CASSLARGGAAGYTF	TGCGCCAGCAGCTTGGCCAGGGGGGGCGCCGCTGGCTACACCTTC
TRBV2	-	TRBJ1-6	-	CAGKQGGDSPLHF	TGTGCCGGTAAACAGGGCGGCGATTCACCCCTCCACTTT
TRBV28	-	TRBJ2-5	-	CATNRGFETQYF	TGTGCCACCAACAGAGGCTTTGAGACCCAGTACTTC
TRBV6-1	few	TRBJ2-3	TRBD2	CASRRLAGGLDTQYF	TGTGCCAGCAGGAGACTAGCGGGGGGATTAGATACGCAGTATTTT
TRBV2	-	TRBJ1-6	TRBD1	CASMREQGDSPLHF	TGTGCCAGCATGAGGGAACAGGGGGATTCACCCCTCCACTTT
TRBV7-9	many	TRBJ2-3	TRBD2	CASSLGLAHTDTQYF	TGTGCCAGCAGCTTAGGACTAGCCCACACAGATACGCAGTATTTT
TRBV10-3	-	TRBJ2-2	TRBD1	CAISLELHRGRPGELFF	TGTGCCATCAGCCTTGAACTTCACAGGGGGCGACCGGGGGAGCTGTTTTTT
TRBV3-1	-	TRBJ1-2	-	CASSQAARIDYGYTF	TGTGCCAGCAGCCAAGCTGCCAGGATTGACTATGGCTACACCTTC